A selection of T cell receptor beta chains follows, all from one sample in a study of PD-1 blockade in classical Hodgkin lymphoma. Assay: immunoSEQ multiplex PCR; the TCRdb copy retains only in-frame clones and omits some. The profile shows under 45,000 clones, approximately 83% of them singletons. This specimen consisted of peripheral blood mononuclear cells (PBMCs), obtained at baseline. All receptors derive from a human donor with classical Hodgkin lymphoma. Both conserved end residues are part of each CDR3. A D gene is named only where the DNA matches it firmly. Not all rows give a size; the values are once, few, many and, for expanded clones, a class.

>NA|TRBJ1-1|TRBV19|NA
CASSPPRGSPKAFF
TGTGCCAGTAGTCCTCCGCGGGGGAGCCCGAAGGCTTTCTTT
>NA|TRBJ2-7|TRBV6-5|once
CASSLPFPYEQYF
TGTGCCAGCAGTCTTCCCTTCCCCTACGAGCAGTACTTC
>TRBD1|TRBJ1-4|TRBV29-1|NA
CSVLRGEKLFF
TGCAGCGTCCTCAGGGGGGAAAAACTGTTTTTT
>NA|TRBJ1-5|TRBV27|NA
CASSSQGLMDSNQPQHF
TGTGCCAGCAGTAGTCAGGGACTGATGGATAGCAATCAGCCCCAGCATTTT
>TRBD2|TRBJ2-2|TRBV4-2|NA
CASLSRIAGAGTGELFF
TGTGCCAGCCTCTCGAGGATAGCGGGAGCGGGAACCGGGGAGCTGTTTTTT
>TRBD1|TRBJ2-7|TRBV19|NA
CASRTGQGSSYEQYF
TGTGCCAGCAGGACAGGACAGGGTTCTTCCTACGAGCAGTACTTC
>TRBD2|TRBJ2-1|TRBV6-1|NA
CASGRELNEQFF
TGTGCCAGCGGGCGGGAGCTGAATGAGCAGTTCTTC
>NA|TRBJ1-6|TRBV27|NA
CASSTLGGSYNSPLHF
TGTGCCAGCAGTACCCTTGGGGGCTCCTATAATTCACCCCTCCACTTT
>NA|TRBJ2-3|TRBV6-5|NA
CASSFRGADTQYF
TGTGCCAGCAGTTTCAGGGGCGCAGATACGCAGTATTTT
>NA|TRBJ1-1|TRBV7-2|NA
CASSLRTVTEAFF
TGTGCCAGCAGCTTACGCACAGTCACTGAAGCTTTCTTT
>TRBD2|TRBJ2-7|TRBV30|NA
CAWSDVAGVGKQYF
TGTGCCTGGAGTGATGTAGCGGGAGTTGGCAAGCAGTACTTC
>NA|TRBJ1-4|TRBV7-9|NA
CASSLATNEKLFF
TGTGCCAGCAGCTTAGCAACTAATGAAAAACTGTTTTTT
>NA|TRBJ1-1|TRBV2|NA
CASTREDTEAFF
TGTGCCAGCACCCGGGAGGACACTGAAGCTTTCTTT
>TRBD1|TRBJ1-1|TRBV30|NA
CAWSTGTGLNTEAFF
TGTGCCTGGAGTACGGGGACAGGGCTGAACACTGAAGCTTTCTTT
>TRBD1|TRBJ1-5|TRBV30|NA
CAWSVRGTGSPRWGSNQPQHF
TGTGCCTGGAGTGTACGGGGGACAGGGAGCCCCCGTTGGGGCAGCAATCAGCCCCAGCATTTT
>TRBD1|TRBJ2-7|TRBV6-6|NA
CASSRGQGGVGEQYF
TGTGCCAGCAGTAGAGGACAGGGCGGGGTTGGCGAGCAGTACTTC
>NA|TRBJ2-7|TRBV12-2|once
CASRPVRCGAMYEQYF
TGTGCAAGTCGCCCGGTCAGGTGCGGGGCTATGTACGAGCAGTACTTC
>TRBD1|TRBJ2-7|TRBV6-5|few
CASSPTGVGEQYF
TGTGCCAGCAGTCCGACAGGGGTGGGCGAGCAGTACTTC
>NA|TRBJ2-7|TRBV6-5|NA
CASRTTGWSYEQYF
TGTGCCAGCAGGACCACCGGGTGGTCCTACGAGCAGTACTTC
>TRBD1|TRBJ1-5|TRBV28|NA
CASAETGGNQPQHF
TGTGCCAGCGCAGAGACAGGGGGCAATCAGCCCCAGCATTTT
>NA|TRBJ2-3|TRBV23-1|NA
CASSGRPLEDTQYF
TGCGCCAGCAGCGGCAGGCCCTTGGAGGATACGCAGTATTTT
>NA|TRBJ1-1|TRBV7-9|NA
CASSPGLGTEAFF
TGTGCCAGCAGCCCCGGGTTGGGCACTGAAGCTTTCTTT
>NA|TRBJ2-1|TRBV28|NA
CATFLDRSYNEQFF
TGTGCCACCTTTTTAGATCGCTCCTACAATGAGCAGTTCTTC
>NA|TRBJ1-3|TRBV18|once
CASSVGSPGNTIYF
TGTGCCAGCTCCGTCGGGAGTCCTGGAAACACCATATATTTT
>NA|TRBJ2-7|TRBV29-1|NA
CSFLGGYEQYF
TGCAGCTTCCTTGGGGGATACGAGCAGTACTTC
>TRBD1|TRBJ1-4|TRBV6-1|NA
CASSGQGGEKLFF
TGTGCCAGCAGCGGACAGGGAGGGGAAAAACTGTTTTTT
>NA|TRBJ1-2|TRBV7-9|NA
CASSFDDYGYTF
TGTGCCAGCAGCTTTGACGACTATGGCTACACCTTC
>NA|TRBJ2-1|TRBV14|NA
CASSQEGTFYNEQFF
TGTGCCAGCAGCCAAGAGGGAACTTTCTACAATGAGCAGTTCTTC
>NA|TRBJ1-1|TRBV6-5|NA
CASKIDSPNTEAFF
TGTGCCAGCAAGATCGACAGTCCCAACACTGAAGCTTTCTTT
>TRBD1|TRBJ2-7|TRBV27|NA
CATRDRENEQYF
TGTGCCACTCGGGACAGGGAAAACGAGCAGTACTTC
>TRBD1|TRBJ2-3|TRBV5-6|NA
CASSLLLGQGYTDTQYF
TGTGCCAGCAGCTTGTTATTGGGACAGGGATACACAGATACGCAGTATTTT
>NA|TRBJ2-1|TRBV28|NA
CASTKIPGYGNEQFF
TGTGCCAGCACCAAAATCCCCGGGTACGGCAATGAGCAGTTCTTC
>NA|TRBJ1-6|TRBV11-2|once
CASSLEGSGNSPLHF
TGTGCCAGCAGCTTAGAAGGGTCGGGGAATTCACCCCTCCACTTT
>NA|TRBJ2-7|TRBV19|NA
CASSMRAAGHSYEQYF
TGTGCCAGTAGTATGAGAGCAGCGGGACACTCCTACGAGCAGTACTTC
>NA|TRBJ2-7|TRBV4-1|NA
CASSQGSINNEQYF
TGCGCCAGCAGCCAAGGGAGCATTAACAACGAGCAGTACTTC
>NA|TRBJ1-4|TRBV7-9|few
CASSLRETTNEKLFF
TGTGCCAGCAGCTTAAGGGAAACAACTAATGAAAAACTGTTTTTT
>TRBD2|TRBJ2-1|TRBV11-2|NA
CASSRLADYNEQFF
TGTGCCAGCAGCCGACTAGCGGACTACAATGAGCAGTTCTTC
>TRBD1|TRBJ2-1|TRBV27|NA
CASSSFGTENNEQFF
TGTGCCAGCAGTAGCTTCGGGACAGAGAACAATGAGCAGTTCTTC
>TRBD2|TRBJ2-2|TRBV9|few
CASSLSGGNTGELFF
TGTGCCAGCAGCCTTAGCGGGGGAAACACCGGGGAGCTGTTTTTT
>NA|TRBJ1-5|TRBV7-3|few
CASSKGGKPQHF
TGTGCCAGCAGCAAGGGGGGGAAGCCCCAGCATTTT
>NA|TRBJ1-2|TRBV2|NA
CASSVRYYGYTF
TGTGCCAGCAGTGTCAGGTACTATGGCTACACCTTC
>NA|TRBJ2-1|TRBV7-9|NA
CASRPLDNEQFF
TGTGCCAGCAGACCACTAGATAATGAGCAGTTCTTC
>NA|TRBJ2-7|TRBV7-9|NA
CASSLGPNYEQYF
TGTGCCAGCAGCTTAGGGCCAAACTACGAGCAGTACTTC
>TRBD1|TRBJ1-4|TRBV15|NA
CASTYRGRQEKLFF
TGTGCCAGCACTTACAGGGGGCGGCAGGAAAAACTGTTTTTT
>NA|TRBJ1-1|TRBV18|many
CASSRREVTEAFF
TGTGCCAGCTCGCGCAGGGAGGTGACTGAAGCTTTCTTT
>NA|TRBJ1-1|TRBV7-8|NA
CASSLARQGPMNTEAFF
TGTGCCAGCAGCTTAGCGCGTCAGGGACCCATGAACACTGAAGCTTTCTTT
>TRBD1|TRBJ1-5|TRBV7-8|few
CASSSKTGQNNQPQHF
TGTGCCAGCAGCTCCAAAACGGGACAGAACAATCAGCCCCAGCATTTT
>NA|TRBJ2-1|TRBV27|NA
CASSFWQGSYNEQFF
TGTGCCAGCAGTTTTTGGCAGGGTAGCTACAATGAGCAGTTCTTC
>NA|TRBJ2-7|TRBV29-1|few
CSGGRPEEQYF
TGCAGCGGAGGGCGTCCTGAGGAGCAGTACTTC
>NA|TRBJ2-7|TRBV19|NA
CASRSGTAVPEQYF
TGTGCCAGTAGATCAGGGACGGCCGTTCCCGAGCAGTACTTC
>NA|TRBJ2-7|TRBV5-1|NA
CASSLAGPLYEQYF
TGCGCCAGCAGCTTGGCGGGGCCGCTCTACGAGCAGTACTTC
>NA|TRBJ2-7|TRBV20-1|NA
CSARQQTEQYF
TGCAGTGCTAGACAACAGACCGAGCAGTACTTC
>NA|TRBJ2-7|TRBV7-2|NA
CASSLDPGSSYEQYF
TGTGCCAGCAGCTTAGATCCAGGGAGCTCCTACGAGCAGTACTTC
>TRBD1|TRBJ2-5|TRBV28|NA
CASSPGTGGGETQYF
TGTGCCAGCAGTCCCGGGACAGGGGGCGGAGAGACCCAGTACTTC
>NA|TRBJ2-3|TRBV6-5|NA
CASSPRGTDTQYF
TGTGCCAGCAGCCCCCGGGGGACAGATACGCAGTATTTT
>NA|TRBJ2-7|TRBV21-1|few
CASSRTGGSYEQYF
TGTGCCAGCAGCCGGACAGGGGGCTCCTACGAGCAGTACTTC
>TRBD2|TRBJ2-3|TRBV19|NA
CASSQTSGTRDTQYF
TGTGCCAGTAGCCAGACTAGCGGGACCCGAGATACGCAGTATTTT